This is a list of T cell receptor beta chains from one sample in a study of T cell responses to AZD1222 COVID-19 vaccine. Assay used: immunoSEQ multiplex PCR; TCRdb lists only in-frame clones, some missing. The sample shows 100,000 to 150,000 clones, more than 85% of them seen only once. This material consisted of peripheral blood, taken 28 days after the second AZD1222 dose. The receptors shown here come from an adult who received the AZD1222 COVID-19 vaccine. Each CDR3 is given with its conserved first and last residue. Fields, in order: J gene, V gene, clone size, CDR3 protein. The size of a clone is reported for some rows only, either as once, few or many, or as a class for expanded clones.

j_gene: TRBJ1-2
v_gene: TRBV11-3
abundance: NA
CDR3aa: CASSLTYWTGGSGGYTF

j_gene: TRBJ2-7
v_gene: TRBV11-2
abundance: few
CDR3aa: CASSSEDWGIYEQYF

j_gene: TRBJ2-5
v_gene: TRBV6-4
abundance: NA
CDR3aa: CASSDSRTGGTQYF

j_gene: TRBJ2-5
v_gene: TRBV29-1
abundance: NA
CDR3aa: CSAKGGETQYF

j_gene: TRBJ1-4
v_gene: TRBV3-1/TRBV3-2
abundance: NA
CDR3aa: CASSQVGGNEKLFF

j_gene: TRBJ2-3
v_gene: TRBV29-1
abundance: NA
CDR3aa: CSVEGGAGGPDTQYF

j_gene: TRBJ1-5
v_gene: TRBV27
abundance: NA
CDR3aa: CASGASRDQPQHF

j_gene: TRBJ2-1
v_gene: TRBV2
abundance: NA
CDR3aa: CASRGEAGTYNEQFF

j_gene: TRBJ2-7
v_gene: TRBV2
abundance: NA
CDR3aa: CASTRDRAPYEQYF

j_gene: TRBJ2-7
v_gene: TRBV19
abundance: NA
CDR3aa: CASSRGGTVYEQYF

j_gene: TRBJ1-2
v_gene: TRBV12-3/TRBV12-4
abundance: few
CDR3aa: CASSQLGGYTF

j_gene: TRBJ2-7
v_gene: TRBV7-9
abundance: NA
CDR3aa: CASSLSSAVPLYEQYF

j_gene: TRBJ1-2
v_gene: TRBV10-3
abundance: NA
CDR3aa: CAIRKEQGSYGYTF

j_gene: TRBJ2-1
v_gene: TRBV4-2
abundance: once
CDR3aa: CASSQETSGRAGRNEQFF

j_gene: TRBJ2-3
v_gene: TRBV5-6
abundance: NA
CDR3aa: CASSLAIRGTQYF

j_gene: TRBJ1-1
v_gene: TRBV19
abundance: NA
CDR3aa: CASSISQNTEAFF

j_gene: TRBJ1-5
v_gene: TRBV19
abundance: NA
CDR3aa: CASSITWTGSNQPQHF

j_gene: TRBJ2-7
v_gene: TRBV10-3
abundance: NA
CDR3aa: CAISEGDLITSYEQYF

j_gene: TRBJ2-3
v_gene: TRBV5-1
abundance: NA
CDR3aa: CASSLTGDFTDTQYF

j_gene: TRBJ2-3
v_gene: TRBV5-4
abundance: NA
CDR3aa: CASSPAGLAGGTDTQYF

j_gene: TRBJ1-3
v_gene: TRBV30
abundance: NA
CDR3aa: CAWSMISGNTIYF

j_gene: TRBJ2-1
v_gene: TRBV19
abundance: NA
CDR3aa: CASSVLAASYNEQFF